This is a list of T cell receptor beta chains from one sample in a study of control samples from healthy donors and cancer patients. This table comes from immunoSEQ multiplex PCR, and its TCRdb copy is limited to in-frame clones, with some not included. The sample contains fewer than 200,000 clones, over 85% of which appear only once. The source material was blood. The receptors were sampled from a woman aged 55-69 years in good health. Both conserved end residues are part of each CDR3. D genes are given only for firm matches. Clone size is stated in some rows and not others, as once, few, many or a class when expanded.

TRBV7-2,TRBJ1-2,.,.,TGTGCCAGCAGCTTAGACCGGGGGCCCTATGGCTACACCTTC,CASSLDRGPYGYTF
TRBV5-1,TRBJ1-3,.,.,TGCGCCAGCAGCCGCGACACCGGAAACACCATATATTTT,CASSRDTGNTIYF
TRBV28,TRBJ1-6,.,TRBD1,TGTGCCAGCAGTTTAAGTCAGGGGGTTTCACCCCTCCACTTT,CASSLSQGVSPLHF
TRBV5-6,TRBJ1-1,.,TRBD1,TGTGCCAGCAGCAAGTGGACAGGGGAGAACACTGAAGCTTTCTTT,CASSKWTGENTEAFF
TRBV25-1,TRBJ1-6,.,TRBD1,TGTGCCAGCAGCGTCCGGGGGGCAGGGGGTACGCACCTCCACTTT,CASSVRGAGGTHLHF
TRBV3-1/TRBV3-2,TRBJ1-2,.,.,TGTGCCAGCAGCCAAGATTTGAGCGGGCCCTATGGCTACACCTTC,CASSQDLSGPYGYTF
TRBV5-1,TRBJ1-2,.,TRBD1,TGCGCCAGCAGCCGGGCCCGGGACAGGGCATTTGGCTACACCTTC,CASSRARDRAFGYTF
TRBV5-6,TRBJ1-4,.,.,TGTGCCAGCAGCTTGGTTGCGTCAGGCGGGGAAAAACTGTTTTTT,CASSLVASGGEKLFF
TRBV5-1,TRBJ2-7,.,TRBD1,TGCGCCAGCAGCGCGGGTGGGACAGGAAGTGAGGTGCAGTACTTC,CASSAGGTGSEVQYF
TRBV11-1,TRBJ2-7,.,.,TGTGCCAGCAGCTTAGCTGGGTGGGTCTCCTACGAGCAGTACTTC,CASSLAGWVSYEQYF
TRBV14,TRBJ2-1,.,TRBD2,TGTGCCAGCAGCCATTTAGCGGGGTCGGGCAATGAGCAGTTCTTC,CASSHLAGSGNEQFF
TRBV7-2,TRBJ1-6,.,.,TGTGCCAGCAGCTTAGATGATAATTCACCCCTCCACTTT,CASSLDDNSPLHF
TRBV2,TRBJ2-1,few,.,TGTGCCTCGACTAGGATGGGGGACAATGAGCAGTTCTTC,CASTRMGDNEQFF
TRBV7-7,TRBJ2-2,.,TRBD1,TGTGCTAGCAGCCGCTCCGGGACAGGGAACACCGGGGAGCTGTTTTTT,CASSRSGTGNTGELFF